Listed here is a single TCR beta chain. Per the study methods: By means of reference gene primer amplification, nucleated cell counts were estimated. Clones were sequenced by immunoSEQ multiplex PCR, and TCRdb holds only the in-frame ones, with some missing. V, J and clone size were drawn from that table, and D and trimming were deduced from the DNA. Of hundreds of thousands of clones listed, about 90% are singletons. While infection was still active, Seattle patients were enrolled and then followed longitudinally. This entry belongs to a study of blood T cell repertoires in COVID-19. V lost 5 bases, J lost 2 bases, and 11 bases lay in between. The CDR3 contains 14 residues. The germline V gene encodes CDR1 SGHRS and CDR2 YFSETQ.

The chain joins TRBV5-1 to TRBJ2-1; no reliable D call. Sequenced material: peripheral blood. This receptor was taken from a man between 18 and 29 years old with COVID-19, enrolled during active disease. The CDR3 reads CASRKEWPYNEQFF. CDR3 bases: TGCGCCAGCAGGAAGGAGTGGCCCTACAATGAGCAGTTCTTC.